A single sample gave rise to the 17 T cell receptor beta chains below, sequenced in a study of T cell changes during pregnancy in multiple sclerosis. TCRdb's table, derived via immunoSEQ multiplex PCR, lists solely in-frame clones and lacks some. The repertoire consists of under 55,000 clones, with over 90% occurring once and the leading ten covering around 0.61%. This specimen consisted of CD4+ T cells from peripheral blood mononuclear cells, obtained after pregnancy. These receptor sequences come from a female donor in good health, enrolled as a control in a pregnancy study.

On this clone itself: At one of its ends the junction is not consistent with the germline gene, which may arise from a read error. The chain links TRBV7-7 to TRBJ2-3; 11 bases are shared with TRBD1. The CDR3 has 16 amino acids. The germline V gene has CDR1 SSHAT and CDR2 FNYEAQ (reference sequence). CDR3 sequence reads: CASSPGGTGGTDTQYF. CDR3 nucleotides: TGTGCTAGCAGCCCCGGGGGGACAGGGGGTACAGATACGCAGTATTTT.

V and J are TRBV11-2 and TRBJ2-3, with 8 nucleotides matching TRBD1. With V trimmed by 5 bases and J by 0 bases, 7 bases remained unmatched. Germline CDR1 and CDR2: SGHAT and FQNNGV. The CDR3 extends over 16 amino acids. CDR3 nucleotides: TGTGCCAGCAGCCCGGGGACAGGTCTGAGCACAGATACGCAGTATTTT. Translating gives CASSPGTGLSTDTQYF.

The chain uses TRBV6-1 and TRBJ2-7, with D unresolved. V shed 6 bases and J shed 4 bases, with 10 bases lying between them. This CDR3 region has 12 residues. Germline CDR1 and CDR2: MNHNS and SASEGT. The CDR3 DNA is TGTGCCAGCAGCCTCGGGTGGTACGAGCAGTACTTC. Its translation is CASSLGWYEQYF.

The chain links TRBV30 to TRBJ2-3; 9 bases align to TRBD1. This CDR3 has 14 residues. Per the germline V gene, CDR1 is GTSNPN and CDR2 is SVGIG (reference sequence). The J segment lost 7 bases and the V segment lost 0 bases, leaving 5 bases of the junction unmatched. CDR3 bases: TGTGCCTGGAGTGTACAGGGGGCCCCCCATACGCAGTATTTT. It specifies CAWSVQGAPHTQYF.

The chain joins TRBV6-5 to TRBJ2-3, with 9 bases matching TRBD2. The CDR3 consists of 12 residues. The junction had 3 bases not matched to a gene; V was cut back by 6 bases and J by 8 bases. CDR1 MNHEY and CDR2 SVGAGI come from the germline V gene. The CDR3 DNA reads TGTGCCAGCAGCCCACTAGCGGGTACGCAGTATTTT. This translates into CASSPLAGTQYF.

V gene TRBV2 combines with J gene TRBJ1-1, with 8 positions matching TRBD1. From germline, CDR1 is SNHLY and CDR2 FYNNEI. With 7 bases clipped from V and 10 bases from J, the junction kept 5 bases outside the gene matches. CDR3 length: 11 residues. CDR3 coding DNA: TGTGCCAGCACGGACAGGGCCCGAGCTTTCTTT. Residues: CASTDRARAFF.

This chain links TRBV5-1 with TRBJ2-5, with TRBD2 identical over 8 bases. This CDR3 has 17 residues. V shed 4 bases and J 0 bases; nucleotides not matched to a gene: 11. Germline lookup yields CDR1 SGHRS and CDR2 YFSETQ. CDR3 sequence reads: CASSPLPGLVNQETQYF. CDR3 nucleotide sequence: TGCGCCAGCAGCCCCCTCCCGGGACTAGTAAACCAAGAGACCCAGTACTTC.

This chain's CDR3 is CASNSGGSPNEQFF. The CDR3 DNA reads TGTGCCAGCAATAGCGGGGGGTCCCCAAATGAGCAGTTCTTC. This sequence joins TRBV27 and TRBJ2-1, with 10 bases lining up with TRBD2. This CDR3 has 14 residues. The junction had 7 bases not matched to a gene; V was cut back by 7 bases and J by 7 bases. Germline CDR1 and CDR2: MNHEY and SMNVEV (reference sequence).

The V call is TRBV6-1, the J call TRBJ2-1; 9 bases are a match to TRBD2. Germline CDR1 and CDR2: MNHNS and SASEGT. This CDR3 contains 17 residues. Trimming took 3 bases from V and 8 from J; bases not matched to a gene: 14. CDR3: CASSEPGGGGRVDEQFF. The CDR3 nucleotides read TGTGCCAGCAGTGAGCCCGGAGGGGGCGGGAGGGTCGATGAGCAGTTCTTC.

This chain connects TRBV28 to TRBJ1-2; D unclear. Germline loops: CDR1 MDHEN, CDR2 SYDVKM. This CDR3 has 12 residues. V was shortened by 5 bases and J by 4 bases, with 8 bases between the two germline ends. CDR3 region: CASSGTVYGYTF. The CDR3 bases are TGTGCCAGCAGTGGTACAGTCTATGGCTACACCTTC.

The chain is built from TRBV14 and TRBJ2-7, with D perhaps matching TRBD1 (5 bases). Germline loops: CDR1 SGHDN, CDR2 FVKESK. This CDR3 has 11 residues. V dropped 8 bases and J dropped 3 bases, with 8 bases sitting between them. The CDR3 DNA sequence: TGTGCCAGCGGTCAGGGCTACGAGCAGTACTTC. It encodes CASGQGYEQYF. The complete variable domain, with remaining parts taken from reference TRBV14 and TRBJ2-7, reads EAGVTQFPSHSVIEKGQTVTLRCDPISGHDNLYWYRRVMGKEIKFLLHFVKESKQDESGMPNNRFLAERTGGTYSTLKVQPAELEDSGVYFCASGQGYEQYFGPGTRLTVT.

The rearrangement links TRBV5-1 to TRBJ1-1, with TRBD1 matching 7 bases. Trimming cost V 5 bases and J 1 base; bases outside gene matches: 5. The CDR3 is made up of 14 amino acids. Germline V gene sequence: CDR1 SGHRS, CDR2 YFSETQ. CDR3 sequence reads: CASSGGQRNTEAFF. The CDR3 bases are TGCGCCAGCAGTGGGGGACAGCGGAACACTGAAGCTTTCTTT. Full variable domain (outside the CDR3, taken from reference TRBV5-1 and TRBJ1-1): KAGVTQTPRYLIKTRGQQVTLSCSPISGHRSVSWYQQTPGQGLQFLFEYFSETQRNKGNFPGRFSGRQFSNSRSEMNVSTLELGDSALYLCASSGGQRNTEAFFGQGTRLTVV.

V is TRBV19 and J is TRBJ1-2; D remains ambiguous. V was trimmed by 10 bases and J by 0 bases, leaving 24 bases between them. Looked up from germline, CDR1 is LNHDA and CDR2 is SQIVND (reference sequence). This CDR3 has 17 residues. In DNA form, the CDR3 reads TGTGCCACCGAAGCTCAGGACTCCCGATATCCTAACTATGGCTACACCTTC. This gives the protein CATEAQDSRYPNYGYTF. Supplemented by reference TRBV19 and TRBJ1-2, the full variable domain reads DGGITQSPKYLFRKEGQNVTLSCEQNLNHDAMYWYRQDPGQGLRLIYYSQIVNDFQKGDIAEGYSVSREKKESFPLTVTSAQKNPTAFYLCATEAQDSRYPNYGYTFGSGTRLTVV.

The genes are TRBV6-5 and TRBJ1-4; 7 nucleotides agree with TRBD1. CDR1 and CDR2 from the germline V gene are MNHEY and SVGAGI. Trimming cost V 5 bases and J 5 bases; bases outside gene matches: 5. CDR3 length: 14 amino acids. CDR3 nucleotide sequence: TGTGCCAGCAGTAGGGGACAGAAGAATGAAAAACTGTTTTTT. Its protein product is CASSRGQKNEKLFF.

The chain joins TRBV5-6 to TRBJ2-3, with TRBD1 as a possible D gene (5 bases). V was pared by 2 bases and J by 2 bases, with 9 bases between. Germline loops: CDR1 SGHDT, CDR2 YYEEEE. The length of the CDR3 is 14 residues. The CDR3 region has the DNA TGTGCCAGCAGCTTCGGACAAGACACAGATACGCAGTATTTT. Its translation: CASSFGQDTDTQYF.

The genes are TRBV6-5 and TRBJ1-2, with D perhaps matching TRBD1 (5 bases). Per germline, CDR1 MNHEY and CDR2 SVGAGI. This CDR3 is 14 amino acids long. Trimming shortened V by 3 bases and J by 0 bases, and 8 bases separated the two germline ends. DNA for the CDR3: TGTGCCAGCAGTTATTCAGGGCCTAACTATGGCTACACCTTC. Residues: CASSYSGPNYGYTF.

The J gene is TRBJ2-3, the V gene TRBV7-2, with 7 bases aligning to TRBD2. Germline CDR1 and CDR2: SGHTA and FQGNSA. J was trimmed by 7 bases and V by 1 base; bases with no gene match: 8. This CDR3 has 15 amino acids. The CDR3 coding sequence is TGTGCCAGCAGCTTAGGCGGGAGTACGGGAAATACGCAGTATTTT. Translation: CASSLGGSTGNTQYF.